This TCR beta chain was sequenced in a study of blood T cell repertoires in COVID-19 (dated by TCRdb to about 2020). Context from the whole study: The collaborator samples originated in the United States, Italy and Spain and spanned the acute and convalescent phases of COVID-19. Nearly every sample came with metadata listing a de-identified subject ID, COVID-19 status, age in years and sex. Samples came from the ongoing ImmuneRACE study (first 160 participants) plus 1,254 subjects from 6 global collaborators. The material from the prospective study consisted of cDNA or gDNA derived from T cells, B-cell-depleted T cells, or PBMCs. Where available, HLA class I and class II types were taken from metadata supplied by the sample provider and were not determined by assay-based typing. Subjects who had been exposed to COVID-19, were actively infected with it, or had recovered from it provided the deeply sampled blood TCRbeta repertoires that made up the dataset. The repertoires were made available in a free public database intended to serve as a resource for research on the immune response to SARS-CoV-2.

TCRbeta CDR3 regions were amplified from genomic DNA by means of the immunoSEQ Assay, a bias-controlled multiplex PCR. As for how the authors treated the data: Nucleated cell counts per sample were estimated from amplification of reference gene primers within the assay. To quantify the absolute abundance of each unique TCRbeta CDR3 rearrangement, sequence reads were collapsed and filtered. For each sample, productive Simpson clonality was calculated by taking the square root of Simpson's diversity index across productive rearrangements. TCRdb's version of the immuneACCESS table is confined to in-frame rearrangements and falls short of the full clone set. An unresolved V gene accounts for under half of the shortfall where checked; the remainder is of unknown origin. V, J and clone size reflect that table, while D and trimming were determined from the DNA. This sample gives some 68,000 clones in total; approximately 83% of them show up just once. Clones ranked in the top ten supply approximately 28% of the sample.

Notes on this clone: It has no known antigen specificity. No quality values exist for individual bases; no much larger clone is one base distant.

According to the germline V gene, CDR1 reads SGDLS and CDR2 reads YYNGEE. Reading from cysteine to phenylalanine, the CDR3 counts 14 amino acids. Only CDR3 DNA remains: 42 bases, in frame from the first base. V is pared back by 2 bases and J by 6 bases, with 11 bases lying between the germline termini. What the study reported, not specific to this receptor: The quantity of clinical and demographic metadata differed by source and by participant and was supplied without curation.

Whole blood was collected in K2EDTA tubes by collaborating institutions according to the institutions' own protocols. For TCRbeta analysis, collaborators shipped samples as frozen whole blood, isolated PBMCs, or DNA extracted from either of those sample types. Sample: peripheral blood. The chain links TRBV9 with TRBJ2-2, with the D segment identity uncertain. The sequence came from a man aged 70 or older with acute or convalescent COVID-19. CDR3 protein: CASSVSYPPGELFF. In nucleotides, the sequence is TGTGCCAGCAGCGTCTCCTATCCCCCCGGGGAGCTGTTTTTT.